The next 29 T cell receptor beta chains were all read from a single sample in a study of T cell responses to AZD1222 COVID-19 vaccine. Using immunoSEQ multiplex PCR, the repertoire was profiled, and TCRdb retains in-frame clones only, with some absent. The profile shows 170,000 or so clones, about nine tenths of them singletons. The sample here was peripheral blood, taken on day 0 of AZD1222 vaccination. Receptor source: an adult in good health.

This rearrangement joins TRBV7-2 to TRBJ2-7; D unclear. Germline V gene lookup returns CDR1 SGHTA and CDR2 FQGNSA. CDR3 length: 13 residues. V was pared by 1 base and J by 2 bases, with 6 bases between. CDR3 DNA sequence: TGTGCCAGCAGCTTAGAGGGCCCCTACGAGCAGTACTTC. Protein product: CASSLEGPYEQYF.

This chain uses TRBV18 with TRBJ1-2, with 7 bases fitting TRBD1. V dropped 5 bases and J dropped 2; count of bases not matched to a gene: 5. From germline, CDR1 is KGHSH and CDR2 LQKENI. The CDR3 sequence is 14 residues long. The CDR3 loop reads CASSLQGTNYGYTF. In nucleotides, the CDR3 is TGTGCCAGCTCATTACAGGGGACCAACTATGGCTACACCTTC.

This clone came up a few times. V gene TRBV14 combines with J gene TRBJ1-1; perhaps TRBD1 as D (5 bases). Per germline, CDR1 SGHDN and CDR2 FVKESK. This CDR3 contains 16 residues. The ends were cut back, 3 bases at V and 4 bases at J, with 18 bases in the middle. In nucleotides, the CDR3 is TGTGCCAGCAGCCACACTTGGAGGGGTAGAAGCACTGAAGCTTTCTTT. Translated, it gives CASSHTWRGRSTEAFF.

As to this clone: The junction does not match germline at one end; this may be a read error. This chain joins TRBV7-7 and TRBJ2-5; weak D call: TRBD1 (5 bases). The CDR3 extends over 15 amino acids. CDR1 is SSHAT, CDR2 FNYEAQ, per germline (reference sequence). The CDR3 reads CASSLGAGNQETQYF. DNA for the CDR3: TGTGCTAGCAGCTTAGGAGCAGGGAACCAAGAGACCCAGTACTTC.

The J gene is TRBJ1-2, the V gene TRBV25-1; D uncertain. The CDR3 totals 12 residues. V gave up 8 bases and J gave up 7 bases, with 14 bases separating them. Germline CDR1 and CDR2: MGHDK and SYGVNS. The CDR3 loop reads CASGEGIGGYTF. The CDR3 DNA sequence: TGTGCCAGCGGCGAGGGCATTGGTGGCTACACCTTC.

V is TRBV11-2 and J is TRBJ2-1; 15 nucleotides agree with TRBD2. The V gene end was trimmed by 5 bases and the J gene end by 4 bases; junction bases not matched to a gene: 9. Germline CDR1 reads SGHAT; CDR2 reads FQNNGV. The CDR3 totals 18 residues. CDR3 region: CASSMGLAGGRIYNEQFF. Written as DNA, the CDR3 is TGTGCCAGCAGCATGGGACTAGCGGGGGGCCGAATATACAATGAGCAGTTCTTC. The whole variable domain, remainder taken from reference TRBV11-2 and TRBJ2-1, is EAGVAQSPRYKIIEKRQSVAFWCNPISGHATLYWYQQILGQGPKLLIQFQNNGVVDDSQLPKDRFSAERLKGVDSTLKIQPAKLEDSAVYLCASSMGLAGGRIYNEQFFGPGTRLTVL.

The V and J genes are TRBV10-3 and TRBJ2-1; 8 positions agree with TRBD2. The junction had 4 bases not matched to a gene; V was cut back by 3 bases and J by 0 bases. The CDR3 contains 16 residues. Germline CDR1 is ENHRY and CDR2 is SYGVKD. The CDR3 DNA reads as TGTGCCATCAGTGAAGGGGCGGGGGGCTCCTACAATGAGCAGTTCTTC. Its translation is CAISEGAGGSYNEQFF.

The chain's CDR3 is CATSGINSPLHF. The CDR3 nucleotides read TGTGCCACCAGCGGGATTAATTCACCCCTCCACTTT. The gene calls are TRBV15 and TRBJ1-6; D ambiguous. V was cut by 5 bases and J by 6 bases, with 5 bases left in between. CDR1 and CDR2 (germline): LNHNV, YYDKDF (reference sequence). The CDR3 has 12 residues.

CDR3 sequence reads: CASNLEGDAYGYTF. As DNA, the CDR3 is TGTGCCAGTAACTTGGAGGGGGACGCCTATGGCTACACCTTC. The chain carries TRBV19 and TRBJ1-2, with D perhaps TRBD1 (6 bases). The V end was cut by 7 bases, the J end by 4 bases, with 16 bases between. This CDR3 region has 14 residues. Germline CDR1 is LNHDA and CDR2 is SQIVND (reference sequence).

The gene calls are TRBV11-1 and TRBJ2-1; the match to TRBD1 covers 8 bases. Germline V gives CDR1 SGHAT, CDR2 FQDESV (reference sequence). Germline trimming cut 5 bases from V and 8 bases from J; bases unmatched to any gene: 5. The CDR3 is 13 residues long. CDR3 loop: CASSIDRGDEQFF. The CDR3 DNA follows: TGTGCCAGCAGCATCGACAGGGGCGATGAGCAGTTCTTC. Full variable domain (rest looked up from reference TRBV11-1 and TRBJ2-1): EAEVAQSPRYKITEKSQAVAFWCDPISGHATLYWYRQILGQGPELLVQFQDESVVDDSQLPKDRFSAERLKGVDSTLKIQPAELGDSAMYLCASSIDRGDEQFFGPGTRLTVL.

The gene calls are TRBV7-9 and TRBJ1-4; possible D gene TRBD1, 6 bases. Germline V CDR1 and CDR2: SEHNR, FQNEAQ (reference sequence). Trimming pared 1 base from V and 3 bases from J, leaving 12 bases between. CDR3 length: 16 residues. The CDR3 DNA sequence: TGTGCCAGCAGCTTAGGGAACAGGGCGTCTAATGAAAAACTGTTTTTT. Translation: CASSLGNRASNEKLFF.

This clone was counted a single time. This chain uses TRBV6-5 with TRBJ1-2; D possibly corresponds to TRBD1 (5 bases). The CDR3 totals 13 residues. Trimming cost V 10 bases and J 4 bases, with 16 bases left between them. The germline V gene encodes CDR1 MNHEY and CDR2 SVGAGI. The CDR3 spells CATSISGIYGYTF. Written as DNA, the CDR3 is TGTGCCACCTCAATTTCAGGGATCTATGGCTACACCTTC.

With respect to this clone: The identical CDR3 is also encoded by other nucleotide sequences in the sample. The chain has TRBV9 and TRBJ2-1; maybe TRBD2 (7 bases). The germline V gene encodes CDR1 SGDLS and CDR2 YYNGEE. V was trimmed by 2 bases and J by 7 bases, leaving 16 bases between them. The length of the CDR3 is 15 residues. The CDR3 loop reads CASSVVGGPGNEQFF. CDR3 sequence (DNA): TGTGCCAGCAGCGTGGTGGGGGGGCCTGGGAATGAGCAGTTCTTC.

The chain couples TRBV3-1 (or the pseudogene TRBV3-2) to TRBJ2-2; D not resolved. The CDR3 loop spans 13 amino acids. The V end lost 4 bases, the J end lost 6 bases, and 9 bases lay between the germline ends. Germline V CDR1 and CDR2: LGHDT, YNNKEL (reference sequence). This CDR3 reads CASSPQASGELFF. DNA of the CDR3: TGTGCCAGCAGCCCCCAGGCCTCCGGGGAGCTGTTTTTT.

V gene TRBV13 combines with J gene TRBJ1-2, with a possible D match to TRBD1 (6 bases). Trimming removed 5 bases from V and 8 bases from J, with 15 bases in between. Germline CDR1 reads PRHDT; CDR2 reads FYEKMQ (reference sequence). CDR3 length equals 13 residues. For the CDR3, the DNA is TGTGCCAGCAGCATGGACAGTCCCGGGGGCTACACCTTC. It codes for CASSMDSPGGYTF.

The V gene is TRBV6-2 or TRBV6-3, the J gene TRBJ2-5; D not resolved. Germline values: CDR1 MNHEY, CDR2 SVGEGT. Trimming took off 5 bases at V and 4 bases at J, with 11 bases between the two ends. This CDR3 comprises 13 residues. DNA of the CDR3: TGTGCCAGCAGTCAACCTCCGACAGAGACCCAGTACTTC. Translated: CASSQPPTETQYF.

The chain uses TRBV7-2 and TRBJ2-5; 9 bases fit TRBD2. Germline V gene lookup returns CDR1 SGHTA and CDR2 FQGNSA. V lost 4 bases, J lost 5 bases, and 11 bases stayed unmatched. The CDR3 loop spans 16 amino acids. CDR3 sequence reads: CASSSGRAGGGETQYF. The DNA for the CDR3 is TGTGCCAGCAGCTCTGGGCGAGCGGGGGGCGGGGAGACCCAGTACTTC.

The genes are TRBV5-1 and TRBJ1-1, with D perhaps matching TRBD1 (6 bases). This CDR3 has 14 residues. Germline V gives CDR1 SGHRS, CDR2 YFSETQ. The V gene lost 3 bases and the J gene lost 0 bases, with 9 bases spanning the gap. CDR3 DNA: TGCGCCAGCAGCTACGGGGGCATGAACACTGAAGCTTTCTTT. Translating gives CASSYGGMNTEAFF.

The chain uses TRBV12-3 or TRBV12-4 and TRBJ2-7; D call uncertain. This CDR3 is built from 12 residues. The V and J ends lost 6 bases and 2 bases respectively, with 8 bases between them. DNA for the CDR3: TGTGCCAGCAGGGGCACTACCTACGAGCAGTACTTC. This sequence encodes CASRGTTYEQYF.

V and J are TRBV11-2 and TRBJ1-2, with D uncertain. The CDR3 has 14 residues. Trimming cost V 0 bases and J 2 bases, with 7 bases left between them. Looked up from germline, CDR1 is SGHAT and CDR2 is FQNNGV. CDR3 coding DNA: TGTGCCAGCAGCTTAGATCCCAGAAACTATGGCTACACCTTC. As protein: CASSLDPRNYGYTF.

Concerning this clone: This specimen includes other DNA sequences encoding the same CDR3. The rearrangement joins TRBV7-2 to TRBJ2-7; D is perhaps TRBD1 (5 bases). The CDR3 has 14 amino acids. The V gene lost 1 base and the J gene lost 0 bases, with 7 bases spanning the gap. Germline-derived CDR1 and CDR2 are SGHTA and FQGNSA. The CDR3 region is CASSLDRSSYEQYF. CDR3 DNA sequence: TGTGCCAGCAGCTTAGACAGGAGCTCCTACGAGCAGTACTTC.

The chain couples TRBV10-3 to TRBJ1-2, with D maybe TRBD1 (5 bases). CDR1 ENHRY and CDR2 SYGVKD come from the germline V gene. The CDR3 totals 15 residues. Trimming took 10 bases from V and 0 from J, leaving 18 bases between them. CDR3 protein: CATRARGISNYGYTF. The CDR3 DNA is TGTGCCACCCGGGCCCGGGGGATTTCTAACTATGGCTACACCTTC.

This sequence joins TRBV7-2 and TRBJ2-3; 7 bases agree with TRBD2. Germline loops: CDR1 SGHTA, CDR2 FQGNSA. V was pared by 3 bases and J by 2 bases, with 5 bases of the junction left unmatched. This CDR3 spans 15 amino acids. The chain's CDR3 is CASSFGGSTTDTQYF. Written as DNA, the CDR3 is TGTGCCAGCAGCTTCGGGGGGTCCACCACAGATACGCAGTATTTT.

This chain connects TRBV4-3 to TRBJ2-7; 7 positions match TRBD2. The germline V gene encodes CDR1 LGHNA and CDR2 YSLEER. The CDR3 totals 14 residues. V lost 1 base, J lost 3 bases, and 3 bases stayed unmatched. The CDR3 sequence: CASSQVGTNYEQYF. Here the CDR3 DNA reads TGCGCCAGCAGCCAAGTTGGGACTAACTACGAGCAGTACTTC.

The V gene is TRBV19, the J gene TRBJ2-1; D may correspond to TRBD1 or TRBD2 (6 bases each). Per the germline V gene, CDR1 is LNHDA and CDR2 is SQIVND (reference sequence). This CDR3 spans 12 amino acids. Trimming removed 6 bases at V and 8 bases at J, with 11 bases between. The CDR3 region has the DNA TGTGCCAGTAGCCCGGGGGCCGATGAGCAGTTCTTC. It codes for CASSPGADEQFF. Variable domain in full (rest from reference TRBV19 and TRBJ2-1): DGGITQSPKYLFRKEGQNVTLSCEQNLNHDAMYWYRQDPGQGLRLIYYSQIVNDFQKGDIAEGYSVSREKKESFPLTVTSAQKNPTAFYLCASSPGADEQFFGPGTRLTVL.

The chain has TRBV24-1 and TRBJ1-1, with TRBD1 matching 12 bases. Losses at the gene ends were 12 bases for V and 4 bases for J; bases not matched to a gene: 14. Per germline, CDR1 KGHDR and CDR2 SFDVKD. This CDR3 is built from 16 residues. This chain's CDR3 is CAPAGGDRGHGTEAFF. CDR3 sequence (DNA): TGTGCCCCGGCGGGGGGGGACAGGGGGCACGGCACTGAAGCTTTCTTT.

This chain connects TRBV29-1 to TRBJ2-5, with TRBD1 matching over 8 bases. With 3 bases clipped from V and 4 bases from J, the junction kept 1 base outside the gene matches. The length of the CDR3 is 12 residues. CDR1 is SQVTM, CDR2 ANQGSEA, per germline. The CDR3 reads CSVDRGLETQYF. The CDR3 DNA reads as TGCAGCGTTGACAGGGGGCTAGAGACCCAGTACTTC.

For the CDR3, the DNA is TGTGCCAGCAGCCTGACTAGCGGGGGCCACGTTTTGGGCACCGGGGAGCTGTTTTTT. It encodes CASSLTSGGHVLGTGELFF. The chain is built from TRBV7-2 and TRBJ2-2; 12 nucleotides align to TRBD2. Germline-derived CDR1 and CDR2 are SGHTA and FQGNSA. The trim removed 5 bases at V and 4 bases at J, leaving 14 bases unmatched. The CDR3 has 19 residues.

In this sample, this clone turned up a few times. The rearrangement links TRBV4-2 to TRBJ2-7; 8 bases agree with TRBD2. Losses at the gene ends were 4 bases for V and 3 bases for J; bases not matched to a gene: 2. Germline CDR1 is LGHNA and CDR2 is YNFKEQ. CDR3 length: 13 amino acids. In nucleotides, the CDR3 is TGTGCCAGCAGCCGTAGCGGGGACTACGAGCAGTACTTC. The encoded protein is CASSRSGDYEQYF.